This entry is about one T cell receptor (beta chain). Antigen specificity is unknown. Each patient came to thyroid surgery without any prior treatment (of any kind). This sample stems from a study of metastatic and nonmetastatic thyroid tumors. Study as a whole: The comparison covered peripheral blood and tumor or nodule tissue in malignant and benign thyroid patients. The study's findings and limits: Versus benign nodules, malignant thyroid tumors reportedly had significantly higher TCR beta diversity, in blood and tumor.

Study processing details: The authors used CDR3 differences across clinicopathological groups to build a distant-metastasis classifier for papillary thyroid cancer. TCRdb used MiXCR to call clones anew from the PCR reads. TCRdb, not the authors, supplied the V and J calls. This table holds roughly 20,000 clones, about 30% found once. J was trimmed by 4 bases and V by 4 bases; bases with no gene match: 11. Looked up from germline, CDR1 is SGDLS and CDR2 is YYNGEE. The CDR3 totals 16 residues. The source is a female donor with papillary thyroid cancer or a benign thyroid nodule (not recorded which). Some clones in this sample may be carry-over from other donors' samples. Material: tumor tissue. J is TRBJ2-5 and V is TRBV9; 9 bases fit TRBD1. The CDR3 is CASSPSRDREGETQYF. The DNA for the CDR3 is TGTGCCAGCAGCCCTAGTCGGGACAGGGAAGGAGAGACCCAGTACTTC.